One and the same sample provided the 22 T cell receptor beta chains below, sequenced in a study of blood T cell repertoires in COVID-19. Method: immunoSEQ multiplex PCR; TCRdb's copy keeps in-frame clones and lacks some. The repertoire consists of roughly 250,000 clones, with approximately 85% occurring once and the leading ten covering about 0.8%. The sequenced sample consisted of peripheral blood. These receptors were collected from a woman aged 25 to 45 with acute or convalescent COVID-19.

The chain uses TRBV19 and TRBJ1-3, with TRBD1 identical over 8 bases. This CDR3 comprises 16 residues. Trimming took 5 bases from V and 2 from J; bases not matched to a gene: 8. Germline CDR1 LNHDA, CDR2 SQIVND (reference sequence). The CDR3 DNA reads TGTGCCAGTAGTGAAAGGCAGGGGGCAGCTGGAAACACCATATATTTT. As protein: CASSERQGAAGNTIYF.

The rearrangement links TRBV7-6 to TRBJ1-2, with TRBD1 matching over 7 bases. V dropped 5 bases and J dropped 2; count of bases not matched to a gene: 5. CDR3 length: 14 residues. Germline-derived CDR1 and CDR2 are SGHVS and FNYEAQ. The chain's CDR3 is CASSRQQGNYGYTF. The CDR3 DNA reads TGTGCCAGCAGCCGGCAACAGGGGAACTATGGCTACACCTTC. Using reference TRBV7-6 and TRBJ1-2 for the parts outside the CDR3, the full variable domain is GAGVSQSPRYKVTKRGQDVALRCDPISGHVSLYWYRQALGQGPEFLTYFNYEAQQDKSGLPNDRFSAERPEGSISTLTIQRTEQRDSAMYRCASSRQQGNYGYTFGSGTRLTVV.

The chain combines TRBV6-1 with TRBJ1-1; the D gene is possibly TRBD1 (6 bases). The V and J ends lost 2 bases and 13 bases respectively, with 14 bases between them. CDR1 MNHNS and CDR2 SASEGT come from the germline V gene. The CDR3 runs to 12 residues. CDR3 nucleotides: TGTGCCAGCAGTGAATTTGGGACACGAGATTTCTTT. Translated: CASSEFGTRDFF.

CDR3: CASSHDIHRLAGETQYF. CDR3 sequence (DNA): TGCGCCAGCAGCCACGACATTCACCGGCTAGCGGGGGAGACCCAGTACTTC. This chain links TRBV4-3 with TRBJ2-5; 9 bases match TRBD2. The germline CDR1 and CDR2 sequences are LGHNA and YSLEER. CDR3 size: 17 residues. V lost 3 bases and J lost 5; bases outside the gene matches: 13.

The genes are TRBV10-2 and TRBJ2-7, with D possibly matching TRBD1 (6 bases). This CDR3 is 11 amino acids long. Germline loops: CDR1 WSHSY, CDR2 SAAADI. With 10 bases removed from V and 6 bases from J, the gap between germline ends came to 13 bases. The CDR3 region has the DNA TGCGCCATATCACAGGGTGCCGAGCAGTACTTC. This codes for CAISQGAEQYF.

This sequence joins TRBV19 and TRBJ1-3; D gene uncertain. V was clipped by 4 bases and J by 0 bases, with 13 bases between them. Germline-derived CDR1 and CDR2 are LNHDA and SQIVND (reference sequence). The CDR3 runs 16 residues. The DNA of the CDR3 is TGTGCCAGTAGTAAGGAGCTAACCGTCTCTGGAAACACCATATATTTT. Amino acid sequence: CASSKELTVSGNTIYF. Supplemented by reference TRBV19 and TRBJ1-3, the full variable domain reads DGGITQSPKYLFRKEGQNVTLSCEQNLNHDAMYWYRQDPGQGLRLIYYSQIVNDFQKGDIAEGYSVSREKKESFPLTVTSAQKNPTAFYLCASSKELTVSGNTIYFGEGSWLTVV.

The V and J genes are TRBV25-1 and TRBJ1-4; D unresolved. The CDR3 runs to 14 residues. V lost 5 bases and J 8 bases, leaving 15 bases between the germline ends. Germline loops: CDR1 MGHDK, CDR2 SYGVNS. DNA for the CDR3: TGTGCCAGCAGTAGAAGTTTCGAGGGAGAAAAACTGTTTTTT. It specifies CASSRSFEGEKLFF. Based on the CDR3 plus reference TRBV25-1 and TRBJ1-4, the full variable domain is EADIYQTPRYLVIGTGKKITLECSQTMGHDKMYWYQQDPGMELHLIHYSYGVNSTEKGDLSSESTVSRIRTEHFPLTLESARPSHTSQYLCASSRSFEGEKLFFGSGTQLSVL.

The CDR3, as DNA: TGTGCCAGCAGTCCCCGGGCGGGAGGGCACACCGGGGAGCTGTTTTTT. This translates into CASSPRAGGHTGELFF. The V gene is TRBV27, the J gene TRBJ2-2, with 9 bases fitting TRBD2. CDR3 length: 16 residues. CDR1 is MNHEY, CDR2 SMNVEV, per germline (reference sequence). J lost 3 bases, V lost 5 bases, and 7 bases had no gene match.

V is TRBV7-9 and J is TRBJ2-1; TRBD2 aligns across 16 bases. CDR3 length equals 17 residues. Trimming removed 4 bases from V and 5 bases from J; junction bases left unmatched: 5. CDR1 SEHNR and CDR2 FQNEAQ come from the germline V gene (reference sequence). CDR3 region: CASSSPGTSGRDNEQFF. CDR3 sequence (DNA): TGTGCCAGCAGCTCCCCCGGGACTAGCGGGAGGGACAATGAGCAGTTCTTC.

The chain recombines TRBV12-3 or TRBV12-4 with TRBJ1-1; D may be TRBD1 (6 bases). Trimming removed 5 bases at V and 5 bases at J, with 12 bases between. The CDR3 covers 13 residues. The CDR3 nucleotides read TGTGCCAGCAGTCTCCCACAGGGAACTGAAGCTTTCTTT. Its translation is CASSLPQGTEAFF.

The CDR3 sequence: CASSHQTGDYSNQPQHF. In nucleotides, the CDR3 is TGTGCCAGCAGTCATCAGACAGGGGATTATAGCAATCAGCCCCAGCATTTT. The rearrangement joins TRBV27 to TRBJ1-5; the match to TRBD1 covers 8 bases. The CDR3 has 17 residues. Germline V gene lookup returns CDR1 MNHEY and CDR2 SMNVEV (reference sequence). J lost 0 bases, V lost 5 bases, and 9 bases had no gene match.

The chain is built from TRBV19 and TRBJ2-7; D is perhaps TRBD1 (5 bases). The CDR3 has 12 residues. Trimming left V 9 bases short and J 3 bases short, with 12 bases between. Germline lookup yields CDR1 LNHDA and CDR2 SQIVND (reference sequence). DNA for the CDR3: TGTGCCAGCCGAGGACAAAACTACGAGCAGTACTTC. Translated, it gives CASRGQNYEQYF.

The V call is TRBV5-8, the J call TRBJ2-7; 8 bases are a match to TRBD1. Looked up from germline, CDR1 is SGHTS and CDR2 is YDEGEE. The CDR3 sequence is 14 residues long. V was clipped by 2 bases and J by 5 bases; unmatched bases: 6. Here the CDR3 DNA reads TGTGCCAGCAGCTTAGGACAGGGTCGTGACGAGCAGTACTTC. Amino acid sequence: CASSLGQGRDEQYF.

Here the CDR3 DNA reads TGCAGCGTTGTCGGTTCCTACGAGCAGTACTTC. Its translation is CSVVGSYEQYF. This chain links TRBV29-1 with TRBJ2-7, with D hard to call. The CDR3 is 11 amino acids. Germline assignment: CDR1 SQVTM and CDR2 ANQGSEA. V dropped 4 bases and J dropped 1 base, with 5 bases sitting between them.

The chain combines TRBV10-1 with TRBJ2-7, with D perhaps matching TRBD1 (5 bases). V lost 7 bases and J 5 bases, leaving 12 bases between the germline ends. CDR3 size: 12 residues. Germline V gene lookup returns CDR1 WNHNN and CDR2 SYGVQD (reference sequence). CDR3 coding DNA: TGCGCCAGCATACAGGTAGTCCACGAGCAGTACTTC. This codes for CASIQVVHEQYF.

This chain uses TRBV30 with TRBJ1-2, with TRBD1 matching 8 bases. J gave up 6 bases and V 5 bases, and 5 bases lay outside the gene matches. Germline CDR1 is GTSNPN and CDR2 is SVGIG (reference sequence). CDR3 size: 12 residues. The CDR3: CAWWTGQNGYTF. The CDR3 nucleotides are TGTGCCTGGTGGACAGGGCAAAATGGCTACACCTTC. Using reference TRBV30 and TRBJ1-2 for the parts outside the CDR3, the full variable domain is SQTIHQWPATLVQPVGSPLSLECTVEGTSNPNLYWYRQAAGRGLQLLFYSVGIGQISSEVPQNLSASRPQDRQFILSSKKLLLSDSGFYLCAWWTGQNGYTFGSGTRLTVV.

Details on this clone: The germline gene is not matched at one end of the junction; a read error may be the cause. This chain connects TRBV7-8 to TRBJ2-1, with 7 bases aligning to TRBD2. This CDR3 spans 16 amino acids. CDR1 is SGHVS and CDR2 is FQNEAQ in the germline V gene. The CDR3 region has the DNA TGTGCCAGCAGCTTAGCGCGACTAGCCGTCTACACTGAGCAGTTCTTC. Translated: CASSLARLAVYTEQFF.

The chain employs TRBV13 and TRBJ1-1; D remains ambiguous. Germline CDR1 reads PRHDT; CDR2 reads FYEKMQ (reference sequence). The CDR3 spans 13 residues. Trimming removed 1 base at V and 0 bases at J, with 3 bases between. CDR3 bases: TGTGCCAGCAGCTTAGCCGTGAACACTGAAGCTTTCTTT. It encodes CASSLAVNTEAFF.

The genes are TRBV7-2 and TRBJ2-7; unclear D gene. The CDR3 consists of 12 residues. V was trimmed by 5 bases and J by 2 bases, leaving 7 bases between them. Germline CDR1 reads SGHTA; CDR2 reads FQGNSA. Here the CDR3 reads CASSDWTYEQYF. CDR3 in DNA: TGTGCCAGCAGCGACTGGACCTACGAGCAGTACTTC.

This sequence joins TRBV5-1 and TRBJ2-7; D is perhaps TRBD2 (5 bases). Germline V gene sequence: CDR1 SGHRS, CDR2 YFSETQ. The ends were cut back, 3 bases at V and 4 bases at J, with 14 bases in the middle. The CDR3 extends over 14 amino acids. CDR3 nucleotides: TGCGCCAGCAGCTATGGTGGGAGTGGGTACGAGCAGTACTTC. Translation: CASSYGGSGYEQYF.

This rearrangement joins TRBV29-1 to TRBJ1-5; a weak D match, TRBD1 (5 bases). CDR3 size: 13 residues. The V and J ends lost 6 bases and 1 base respectively, with 10 bases between them. Germline lookup yields CDR1 SQVTM and CDR2 ANQGSEA. CDR3 DNA: TGCAGCGTGGCTGCAGGGAGCAATCAGCCCCAGCATTTT. Its protein product is CSVAAGSNQPQHF. The complete variable domain, with remaining parts taken from reference TRBV29-1 and TRBJ1-5, reads SAVISQKPSRDICQRGTSLTIQCQVDSQVTMMFWYRQQPGQSLTLIATANQGSEATYESGFVIDKFPISRPNLTFSTLTVSNMSPEDSSIYLCSVAAGSNQPQHFGDGTRLSIL.

The chain is built from TRBV19 and TRBJ2-7, with TRBD2 as a possible D gene (5 bases). CDR3 length: 13 amino acids. V was cut by 2 bases and J by 7 bases, with 12 bases left in between. Germline V CDR1 and CDR2: LNHDA, SQIVND (reference sequence). CDR3 nucleotide sequence: TGTGCCAGTAGTATACAGAGGGCTCGGGAGCAGTACTTC. This translates into CASSIQRAREQYF.